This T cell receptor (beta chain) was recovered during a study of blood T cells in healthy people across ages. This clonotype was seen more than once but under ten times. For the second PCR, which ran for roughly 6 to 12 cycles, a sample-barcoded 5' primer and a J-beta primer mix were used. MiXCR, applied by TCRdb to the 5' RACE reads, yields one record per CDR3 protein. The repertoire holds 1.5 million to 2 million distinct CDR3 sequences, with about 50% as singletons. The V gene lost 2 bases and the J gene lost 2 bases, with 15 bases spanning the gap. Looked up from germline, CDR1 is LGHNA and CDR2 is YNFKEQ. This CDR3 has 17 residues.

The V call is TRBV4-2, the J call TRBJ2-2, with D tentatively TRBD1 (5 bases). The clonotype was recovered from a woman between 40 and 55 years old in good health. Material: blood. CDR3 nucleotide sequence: TGTGCCAGCAGCCAAAGGAATGGGGCCACTAACACCGGGGAGCTGTTTTTT. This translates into CASSQRNGATNTGELFF.